What follows is one TCR beta chain and its context. This sample was taken from a study of blood T cell repertoires in COVID-19. Authors' methods: It was from reference gene primer amplification that nucleated cell counts were estimated. Data came from immunoSEQ multiplex PCR; TCRdb stores just in-frame clones and leaves some out. V and J calls and clone size follow that table, whereas D and trimming were derived from the DNA. The table has 150,000 to 200,000 clones, roughly 89% seen once; the top ten hold 1.5% to 2%. The junction had 7 bases not matched to a gene; V was cut back by 5 bases and J by 4 bases. There are 13 residues in the CDR3. Germline CDR1 reads GTSNPN; CDR2 reads SVGIG (reference sequence).

The origin of this receptor is a woman between 50 and 59 years old with acute or convalescent COVID-19. Sequencing input: peripheral blood. The chain has TRBV30 and TRBJ1-1, with 7 bases identical to TRBD1. The CDR3, as DNA: TGTGCCTGGGAGGGGGCCCCGGGCACTGAAGCTTTCTTT. Protein sequence: CAWEGAPGTEAFF.